One T cell receptor beta chain is described in this entry. This clone has just one count. Its binding antigen is unknown. It has no much larger one-base neighbor in the sample; base qualities were not kept. The data were taken from a study of T cell changes during pregnancy in multiple sclerosis (dated by TCRdb to between 2019 and 2020). About the investigation overall: Changes in the T cell repertoire over the course of pregnancy were examined in this study in women with multiple sclerosis.

Receptor libraries were prepared by the immunoSEQ multiplex PCR assay. This immuneACCESS table, as held by TCRdb, lists in-frame sequences with V and J called but not all clones. Of the missing ones, under half trace to an unresolved V gene in checked studies; the others have no known cause. In all, the sample holds approximately 85,000 clones, and 80% to 95% of those were seen once. Of the sample, under 3% falls within the top ten clones. Germline trimming: 2 bases from V, 0 bases from J; junction bases outside gene matches: 8. Including the terminal cysteine and phenylalanine, the CDR3 comprises 17 residues. The CDR3 DNA has 51 bases and is translated from base 1. CDR1 and CDR2 are drawn from the germline V gene: SGDLS, YYNGEE.

This material consisted of peripheral blood, taken in the first trimester of pregnancy. The sequence links TRBV9 to TRBJ1-3; 7 bases in the middle match TRBD1. The clonotype originates from a female donor with multiple sclerosis, enrolled in a pregnancy study. The CDR3 protein: CASSVGQTSLSGNTIYF. The nucleotide sequence reads as follows: TGTGCCAGCAGCGTGGGACAGACGTCTCTCTCTGGAAACACCATATATTTT.